This TCR beta chain stems from a study of shared clonotypes between healthy human individuals. Study information: The people who gave samples were a couple of women and a few men aged 18 to 49.

CDR1 is MDHEN and CDR2 is SYDVKM in the germline V gene. The CDR3 is 14 amino acids. About this clone itself: Its antigen is not known.

Original data processing: Junction-only sequences produced by ImmunoSEQ had no quality scores, so filtering differed. Only in-frame clones appear in the TCRdb table, and some are missing; sequencing was by immunoSEQ multiplex PCR. Clonal size and the V and J genes are those of that table, whereas D and trimming came from the DNA. Counted here are roughly 640,000 clones, roughly 97% occurring once; the ten biggest clones make up approximately 0.057%. Recent acute infections and vaccinations were absent in the healthy HIV-negative adult donors. Study-level points and caveats: Researchers found naive subsets generally carried larger estimated richness than memory subsets.

Sample: naive CD4+ T cells sorted from blood. The subset denotes: CD45RA+ positively selected. The sequence was obtained from a woman under 40 in good health. The rearrangement uses TRBV28 and TRBJ2-5, with TRBD2 matching 8 bases. Matching the DNA end better, TRBJ2-7 makes the J call doubtful. The CDR3 region is CASSLTSGAYEQYF. Here the CDR3 DNA reads TGTGCCAGCAGTTTAACTAGCGGAGCCTACGAGCAGTACTTC.